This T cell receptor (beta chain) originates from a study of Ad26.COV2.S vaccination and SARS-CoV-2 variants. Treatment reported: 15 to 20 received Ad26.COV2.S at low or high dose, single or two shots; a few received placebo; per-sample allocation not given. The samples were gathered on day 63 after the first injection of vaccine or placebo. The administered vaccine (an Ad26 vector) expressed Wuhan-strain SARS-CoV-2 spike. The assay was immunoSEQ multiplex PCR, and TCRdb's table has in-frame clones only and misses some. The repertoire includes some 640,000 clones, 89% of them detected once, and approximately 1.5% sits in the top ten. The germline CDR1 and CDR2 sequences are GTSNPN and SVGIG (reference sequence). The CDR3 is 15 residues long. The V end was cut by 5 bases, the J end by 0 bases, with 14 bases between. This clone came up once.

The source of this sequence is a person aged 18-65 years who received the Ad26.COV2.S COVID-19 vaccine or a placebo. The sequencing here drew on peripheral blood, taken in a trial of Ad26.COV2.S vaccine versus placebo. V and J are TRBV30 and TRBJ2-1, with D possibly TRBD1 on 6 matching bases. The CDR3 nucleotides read TGTGCCTGGGTCACAGGGAAAAGCTCCTACAATGAGCAGTTCTTC. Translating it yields CAWVTGKSSYNEQFF. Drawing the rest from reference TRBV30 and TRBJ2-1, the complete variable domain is SQTIHQWPATLVQPVGSPLSLECTVEGTSNPNLYWYRQAAGRGLQLLFYSVGIGQISSEVPQNLSASRPQDRQFILSSKKLLLSDSGFYLCAWVTGKSSYNEQFFGPGTRLTVL.